This T cell receptor (beta chain) was retrieved from a study of PD-L1 blockade in urothelial cancer. Germline V gene lookup returns CDR1 SQVTM and CDR2 ANQGSEA. With 3 bases removed from V and 6 bases from J, the gap between germline ends came to 8 bases. This CDR3 spans 11 amino acids. Measured with immunoSEQ multiplex PCR; TCRdb has only the in-frame clones, and not every one. The sample yields tens of thousands of clones, 75% to 90% seen once. The rearrangement links TRBV29-1 to TRBJ1-1; D gene ambiguous. The receptor's source is a man between 60 and 75 years old with urothelial cancer. Specimen: PBMCs, collected around atezolizumab (anti-PD-L1) treatment. CDR3 region: CSVDGGAEAFF. The CDR3, as DNA: TGCAGCGTTGATGGAGGAGCTGAAGCTTTCTTT.